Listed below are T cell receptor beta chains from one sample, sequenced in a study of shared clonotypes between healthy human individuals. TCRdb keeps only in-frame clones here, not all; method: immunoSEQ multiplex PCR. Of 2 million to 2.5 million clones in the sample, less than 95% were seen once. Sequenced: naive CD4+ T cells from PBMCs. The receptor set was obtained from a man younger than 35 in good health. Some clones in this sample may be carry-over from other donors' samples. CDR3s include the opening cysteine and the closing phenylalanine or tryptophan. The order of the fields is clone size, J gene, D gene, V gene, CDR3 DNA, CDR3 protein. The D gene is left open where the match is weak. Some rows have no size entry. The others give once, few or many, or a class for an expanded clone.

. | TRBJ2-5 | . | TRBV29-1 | TGCAGCGCCAGGACGGGTCAAGAGACCCAGTACTTC | CSARTGQETQYF
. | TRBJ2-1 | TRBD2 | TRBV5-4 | TGTGCCAGCAGCTTAAGCGGGAGCTCCTACAATGAGCAGTTCTTC | CASSLSGSSYNEQFF
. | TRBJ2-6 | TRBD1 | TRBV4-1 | TGCGCCAGCAGCCAGAAGGACAGGGGGTCTGGGGCCAACGTCCTGACTTTC | CASSQKDRGSGANVLTF
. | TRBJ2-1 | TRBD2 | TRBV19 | TGTGCCAGTACCCTGGGAACTAGCGGGTTGCTGAAGCAGTTCTTC | CASTLGTSGLLKQFF
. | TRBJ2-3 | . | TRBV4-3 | TGCGCCAGCAGCCAAGGGTCGGGCACAGATACGCAGTATTTT | CASSQGSGTDTQYF
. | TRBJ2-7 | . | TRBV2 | TGTGCCAGCAGTGAGGCCGGATACGAGCAGTACTTC | CASSEAGYEQYF
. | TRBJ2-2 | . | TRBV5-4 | TGTGCCAGCAGCTTCCCCAGAACCGGGGAGCTGTTTTTT | CASSFPRTGELFF
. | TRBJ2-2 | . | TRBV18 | TGTGCCAGCTCACCAGACGGAAACACCGGGGAGCTGTTTTTT | CASSPDGNTGELFF
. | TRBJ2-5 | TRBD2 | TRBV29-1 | TGCAGCGTTCGAGGGACTAGCGGGAGCTATGAGACCCAGTACTTC | CSVRGTSGSYETQYF
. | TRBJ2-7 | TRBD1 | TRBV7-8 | TGTGCCAGCAGCGTAGTCAGAACCGCCGGGACAGCCTTTTACGAGCAGTACTTC | CASSVVRTAGTAFYEQYF
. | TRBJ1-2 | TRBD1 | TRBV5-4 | TGTGCCAGCAGCGCGGGACAGCCCTCTGGCTACACCTTC | CASSAGQPSGYTF
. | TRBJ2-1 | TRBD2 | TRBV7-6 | TGTGCCAGCAGCTCCCCCCGCATAGCGGGAGGTGCAGATGAGCAGTTCTTC | CASSSPRIAGGADEQFF
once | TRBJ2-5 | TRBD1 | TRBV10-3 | TGTGCCATCAGTGAGGGGACAGGGGGCCAAGAGACCCAGTACTTC | CAISEGTGGQETQYF
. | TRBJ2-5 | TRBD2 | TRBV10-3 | TGTGCCATCAGTAGGGGGACTAGCGCTCCCCAAGAGACCCAGTACTTC | CAISRGTSAPQETQYF
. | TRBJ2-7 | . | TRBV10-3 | TGTGCCATCAGTGAGTCGACCCGGGCCTACGAGCAGTACTTC | CAISESTRAYEQYF
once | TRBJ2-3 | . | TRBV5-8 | TGTGCCAGCAGCTTTCTGGGGGAAGATACGCAGTATTTT | CASSFLGEDTQYF
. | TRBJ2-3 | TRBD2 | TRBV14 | TGTGCCAGCAGCCGATGGACTAGCGGCAGTATGAATACGCAGTATTTT | CASSRWTSGSMNTQYF
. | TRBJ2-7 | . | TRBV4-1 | TGCGCCAGCAGCCAAGAAGGGCCAGGGAGAACCTACGAGCAGTACTTC | CASSQEGPGRTYEQYF
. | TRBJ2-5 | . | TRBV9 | TGTGCCAGCAGCGTAGTAGGTTACCAAGAGACCCAGTACTTC | CASSVVGYQETQYF
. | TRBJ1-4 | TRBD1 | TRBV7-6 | TGTGCCAGCAGCTTTAGGACAGGGGTTCTCGAAAAACTGTTTTTT | CASSFRTGVLEKLFF
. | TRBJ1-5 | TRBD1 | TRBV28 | TGTGCCAGCAGTGGACAGGGCTTTTTCAGCAATCAGCCCCAGCATTTT | CASSGQGFFSNQPQHF
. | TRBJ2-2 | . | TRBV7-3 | TGTGCCAGCAGCCCTCGCCCCACCCCTAACACCGGGGAGCTGTTTTTT | CASSPRPTPNTGELFF
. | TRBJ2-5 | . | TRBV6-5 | TGTGCCAGCAGCCCCTCCGGGAAATCCGGGTACTTC | CASSPSGKSGYF
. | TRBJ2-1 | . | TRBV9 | TGTGCCAGCAGCGTAGGCTTGGCAGGTGAGAATGAGCAGTTCTTC | CASSVGLAGENEQFF
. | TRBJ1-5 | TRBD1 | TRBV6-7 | TGTGCCAGCAGTTACCCTCCTGGACAGGGAACTTCTAGCAATCAGCCCCAGCATTTT | CASSYPPGQGTSSNQPQHF
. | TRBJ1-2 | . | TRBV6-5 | TGTGCCAGCAGTTACTCGAAAGTGGGGGGCTATGGCTACACCTTC | CASSYSKVGGYGYTF
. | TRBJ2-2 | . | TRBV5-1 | TGCGCCAGCAGCTTTACGGGGACCGGGGAGCTGTTTTTT | CASSFTGTGELFF
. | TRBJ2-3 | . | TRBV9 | TGTGCCAGCAGCAGAAGACCTAAGGGGGTAGATACGCAGTATTTT | CASSRRPKGVDTQYF
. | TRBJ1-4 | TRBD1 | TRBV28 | TGTGCCAGCAGTCGGGGACAGGGAGGAGAAAAACTGTTTTTT | CASSRGQGGEKLFF
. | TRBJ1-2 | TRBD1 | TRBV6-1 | TGTGCCACCAGGGGGCAACTCTACTATGGCTACACCTTC | CATRGQLYYGYTF
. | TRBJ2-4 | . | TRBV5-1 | TGCGCCAGCAGCTTGGGGAGGACTCTAGAGGGTTTATTAGCCAAAAACATTCAGTACTTC | CASSLGRTLEGLLAKNIQYF
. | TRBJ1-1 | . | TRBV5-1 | TGCGCCAGCAGTGCAGAGGGGCGGAACACTGAAGCTTTCTTT | CASSAEGRNTEAFF
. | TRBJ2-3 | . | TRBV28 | TGTGCCAGCAGTTTGAGAGGATTTGGTACAGATACGCAGTATTTT | CASSLRGFGTDTQYF
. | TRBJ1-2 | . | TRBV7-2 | TGTGCCAGCAGCCCGGATACTGACGGCTACACCTTC | CASSPDTDGYTF
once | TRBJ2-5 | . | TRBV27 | TGTGCCAGCAGTTTTTTTGGAGAGACCCAGTACTTC | CASSFFGETQYF
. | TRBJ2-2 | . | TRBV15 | TGTGCCACCGTACCTGGGGGGCTTGTCACCGGGGAGCTGTTTTTT | CATVPGGLVTGELFF
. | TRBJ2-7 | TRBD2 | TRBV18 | TGTGCCAGCTCACCCTCGGCTAGCGGGTCGTACGAGCAGTACTTC | CASSPSASGSYEQYF
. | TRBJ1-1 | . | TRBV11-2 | TGTGCCAGCAGCTTAGGCGGGAATAGAGGGGCTGAAGCTTTCTTT | CASSLGGNRGAEAFF
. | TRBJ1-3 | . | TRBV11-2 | TGTGCCAGCAGCCTGGGTGGGTCTGGAAACACCATATATTTT | CASSLGGSGNTIYF
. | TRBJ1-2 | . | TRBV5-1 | TGCGCCAGCAGCTTGGCCGGGGGGCATGTCTATGGCTACACCTTC | CASSLAGGHVYGYTF
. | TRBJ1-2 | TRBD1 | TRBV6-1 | TGTGCCAGCAGAAAGGGGACAGGGCTTAGCTATGGCTACACCTTC | CASRKGTGLSYGYTF
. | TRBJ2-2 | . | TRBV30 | TGTGCCTGGAGTGTACAACGCGGGGAGCTGTTTTTT | CAWSVQRGELFF
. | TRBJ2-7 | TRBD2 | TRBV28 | TGTGCCACCACGCTAGCGGGACCTTCCTACGAGCAGTACTTC | CATTLAGPSYEQYF
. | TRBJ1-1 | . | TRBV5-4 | TGTGCCAGCAGCTCGTGGGGGCTGAACACTGAAGCTTTCTTT | CASSSWGLNTEAFF
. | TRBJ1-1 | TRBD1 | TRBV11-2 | TGTGCCAGCAGCTTGCGACTCACAGGGGGGAAGAACACTGAAGCTTTCTTT | CASSLRLTGGKNTEAFF
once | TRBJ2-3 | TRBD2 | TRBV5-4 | TGTGCCAGCAGCTCGCTAGCGGGAGGCACCACAGATACGCAGTATTTT | CASSSLAGGTTDTQYF
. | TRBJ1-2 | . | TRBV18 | TGTGCCAGCTCACCGGGGGCAGAGGATGGCTACACCTTC | CASSPGAEDGYTF
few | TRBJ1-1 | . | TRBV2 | TGTGCCACCACCAAGACAGCGAACACTGAAGCTTTCTTT | CATTKTANTEAFF
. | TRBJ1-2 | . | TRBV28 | TGTGCCAGCAGTTTATTGGCTCCCAACTATGGCTACACCTTC | CASSLLAPNYGYTF
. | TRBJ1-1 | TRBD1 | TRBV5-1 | TGCGCCAGCAGCTTGCGGACAGGCGTAAACACTGAAGCTTTCTTT | CASSLRTGVNTEAFF
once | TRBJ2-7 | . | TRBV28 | TGTGCCAGCAGCCAAACCGGGATAACTCCCTACGAGCAGTACTTC | CASSQTGITPYEQYF
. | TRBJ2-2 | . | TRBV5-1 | TGCGCCAGCAGTTGGCGGGATGGGAACACCGGGGAGCTGTTTTTT | CASSWRDGNTGELFF
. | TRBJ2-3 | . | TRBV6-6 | TGTGCCAGCAGTTACGAAGGAAGGGGCGGCACAGATACGCAGTATTTT | CASSYEGRGGTDTQYF
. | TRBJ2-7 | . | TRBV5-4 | TGTGCCAGCAGCTTTTTTAACTCCTACGAGCAGTACTTC | CASSFFNSYEQYF
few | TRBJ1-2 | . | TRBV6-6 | TGTGCCAGCAGTTACGACCCCGAAGATGGCTACACCTTC | CASSYDPEDGYTF